The present entry profiles one T cell receptor (beta chain) with its context. Germline V gives CDR1 MNHEY, CDR2 SVGAGI. The CDR3 loop spans 15 amino acids. With 0 bases removed from V and 2 bases from J, the gap between germline ends came to 10 bases. These data are taken from a study of identifying expanded T cells in peripheral blood. Some clones are missing from TCRdb's copy, which holds only in-frame ones; the method was immunoSEQ multiplex PCR. The sample carries 120,000 or so clones, about 80% recorded once. The chain recombines TRBV6-5 with TRBJ2-5; D gene unclear. This TCR came from a person between 18 and 75 years old in good health. The sequencing sample was made of blood. CDR3 sequence (DNA): TGTGCCAGCAGTTACTCGGCAGACGAACAAGAGACCCAGTACTTC. As protein: CASSYSADEQETQYF.